The rows below give T cell receptor beta chains drawn from one sample of a study of shared clonotypes between healthy human individuals. Clones were read by immunoSEQ multiplex PCR, and TCRdb kept only the in-frame ones, dropping some. Seen here are some 790,000 clones, 55% to 80% observed once, and the top ten hold roughly 1.8%. The specimen sequenced was memory CD4+ T cells sorted from blood. The receptors here all came from a woman in her twenties or thirties in good health. The CDR3 runs from the conserved cysteine through the conserved F or W. A D gene is named only where the DNA matches it firmly. Size values are once, few and many counts, or a class for expanded clones, and some rows have none.

j_gene: TRBJ2-7; v_gene: TRBV10-3; abundance: -; d_gene: -; CDR3nt: TGTGCCATCAGTGAGGCCGGGCCTCCCTACGAGCAGTACTTC; CDR3aa: CAISEAGPPYEQYF
j_gene: TRBJ2-7; v_gene: TRBV25-1; abundance: -; d_gene: -; CDR3nt: TGTGCCAGCAGTGACAGAGAAGACGAGCAGTACTTC; CDR3aa: CASSDREDEQYF
j_gene: TRBJ2-5; v_gene: TRBV7-9; abundance: -; d_gene: TRBD2; CDR3nt: TGTGCCAGCAGCTTAGGACTAGCCGAACAAGAGACCCAGTACTTC; CDR3aa: CASSLGLAEQETQYF
j_gene: TRBJ2-4; v_gene: TRBV4-1; abundance: few; d_gene: -; CDR3nt: TGCGCCAGCAGACTCCAGGGAGGAACCAAAAACATTCAGTACTTC; CDR3aa: CASRLQGGTKNIQYF
j_gene: TRBJ2-7; v_gene: TRBV4-1; abundance: few; d_gene: -; CDR3nt: TGCGCCAGCAGCCAACCACCCAACTTGGAGCAGTACTTC; CDR3aa: CASSQPPNLEQYF
j_gene: TRBJ2-7; v_gene: TRBV5-1; abundance: -; d_gene: TRBD2; CDR3nt: TGCGCCAGCTCTAGCGGGGAACCTACGAAACAGTACTTC; CDR3aa: CASSSGEPTKQYF
j_gene: TRBJ2-1; v_gene: TRBV7-8; abundance: -; d_gene: -; CDR3nt: TGTGCCAGCAGCTTACCGAATTTAAATGAGCAGTTCTTC; CDR3aa: CASSLPNLNEQFF
j_gene: TRBJ2-1; v_gene: TRBV2; abundance: -; d_gene: -; CDR3nt: TGTGCCAGCAGCGAGAGGGTATTCTCCTACAATGAGCAGTTCTTC; CDR3aa: CASSERVFSYNEQFF
j_gene: TRBJ2-3; v_gene: TRBV5-1; abundance: -; d_gene: TRBD1; CDR3nt: TGCGCCAGCAGCCCAGCGGACAGGGACGCCGGTACGCAGTATTTT; CDR3aa: CASSPADRDAGTQYF
j_gene: TRBJ2-1; v_gene: TRBV27; abundance: -; d_gene: -; CDR3nt: TGTGCCAGCAGTCCCCATCGGGGGTACAATGAGCAGTTCTTC; CDR3aa: CASSPHRGYNEQFF
j_gene: TRBJ1-5; v_gene: TRBV7-3; abundance: -; d_gene: -; CDR3nt: TGTGCCAGCAGCCCCCAGGGAGGTCAGCCCCAGCATTTT; CDR3aa: CASSPQGGQPQHF
j_gene: TRBJ1-1; v_gene: TRBV11-3; abundance: -; d_gene: -; CDR3nt: TGTGCCAGCAGCGCCGGGGGGGGCCACACTGAAGCTTTCTTT; CDR3aa: CASSAGGGHTEAFF
j_gene: TRBJ2-7; v_gene: TRBV5-1; abundance: -; d_gene: TRBD2; CDR3nt: TGCGCCAGCAGCCCGGAGGGGTCGGGAGGCCCCTACGAGCAGTACTTC; CDR3aa: CASSPEGSGGPYEQYF
j_gene: TRBJ2-3; v_gene: TRBV7-9; abundance: -; d_gene: -; CDR3nt: TGTGCCAGCAGCAGATTACGGTCTAGCACAGATACGCAGTATTTT; CDR3aa: CASSRLRSSTDTQYF
j_gene: TRBJ2-1; v_gene: TRBV30; abundance: -; d_gene: -; CDR3nt: TGTGCCTGGAGTGTGGACGGGAACAATGAGCAGTTCTTC; CDR3aa: CAWSVDGNNEQFF
j_gene: TRBJ2-7; v_gene: TRBV28; abundance: -; d_gene: TRBD1; CDR3nt: TGTGCCAGCAGTCACCCATCGGGACAGATGGACGACGAGCAGTACTTC; CDR3aa: CASSHPSGQMDDEQYF
j_gene: TRBJ2-5; v_gene: TRBV29-1; abundance: once; d_gene: TRBD1; CDR3nt: TGCAGCGTTGCCGGACAGGGTGGGGAGACCCAGTACTTC; CDR3aa: CSVAGQGGETQYF
j_gene: TRBJ2-5; v_gene: TRBV28; abundance: -; d_gene: TRBD2; CDR3nt: TGTGCCAGCAGTTTGAGCGGGATGTACCAAGAGACCCAGTACTTC; CDR3aa: CASSLSGMYQETQYF
j_gene: TRBJ1-1; v_gene: TRBV7-9; abundance: -; d_gene: TRBD1; CDR3nt: TGTGCCAGCAGCTTACAGGGGGCGCGTTCCACTGAAGCTTTCTTT; CDR3aa: CASSLQGARSTEAFF